This entry lists 10 T cell receptor beta chains sequenced from one sample in a study of tissue T cells after allogeneic stem cell transplantation. TCRdb keeps only in-frame clones here, not all; method: immunoSEQ multiplex PCR. The sample records approximately 9,700 clones, approximately 59% being singletons. The sequencing used tissue from the ileum, collected at autopsy. Receptors originate from a woman between 18 and 49 years old with breast cancer.

This rearrangement joins TRBV4-3 to TRBJ2-7; D call uncertain. CDR1 LGHNA and CDR2 YSLEER come from the germline V gene. V was cut by 1 base and J by 4 bases, with 8 bases left in between. This CDR3 has 13 residues. The CDR3 loop reads CASSQGKGYEQYF. The CDR3 coding sequence is TGCGCCAGCAGCCAAGGGAAGGGTTACGAGCAGTACTTC.

The rearrangement uses TRBV5-1 and TRBJ2-7, with a possible D match to TRBD1 (6 bases). The V gene's germline CDR1 is SGHRS and CDR2 YFSETQ. Trimming cost V 3 bases and J 7 bases, with 14 bases left between them. The CDR3 has 13 amino acids. CDR3 nucleotides: TGCGCCAGCAGCTCCGAACAGGGCCGTGAGCAGTACTTC. Its translation: CASSSEQGREQYF.

This clone was seen a single time. The chain employs TRBV5-6 and TRBJ2-2; no clear D. The V end was cut by 4 bases, the J end by 4 bases, with 14 bases between. The CDR3 length is 15 residues. Germline V gene lookup returns CDR1 SGHDT and CDR2 YYEEEE. The CDR3 DNA is TGTGCCAGCAGCCCGGCCTCTGTCCCCACCGGGGAGCTGTTTTTT. Translation: CASSPASVPTGELFF. The full variable domain, in which reference TRBV5-6 and TRBJ2-2 provide the parts outside the CDR3, is DAGVTQSPTHLIKTRGQQVTLRCSPKSGHDTVSWYQQALGQGPQFIFQYYEEEERQRGNFPDRFSGHQFPNYSSELNVNALLLGDSALYLCASSPASVPTGELFFGEGSRLTVL.

The V gene is TRBV10-3, the J gene TRBJ1-2; 9 positions match TRBD1. Trimming took 3 bases from V and 1 from J; bases not matched to a gene: 3. Germline loops: CDR1 ENHRY, CDR2 SYGVKD. The CDR3 extends over 15 amino acids. This CDR3 is CAISERQGDNYGYTF. CDR3 DNA sequence: TGTGCCATCAGTGAAAGACAGGGGGATAACTATGGCTACACCTTC.

This chain uses TRBV3-1 (or the pseudogene TRBV3-2) with TRBJ2-7; 7 bases map to TRBD1. The germline CDR1 and CDR2 sequences are LGHDT and YNNKEL (reference sequence). The V segment lost 4 bases and the J segment 3 bases; nucleotides outside the gene matches: 6. The CDR3 consists of 14 residues. In nucleotides, the CDR3 is TGTGCCAGCAGCCGCCCCGGGACAGACTACGAGCAGTACTTC. This sequence encodes CASSRPGTDYEQYF.

The chain combines TRBV5-1 with TRBJ2-7, with TRBD1 identical over 9 bases. CDR1 SGHRS and CDR2 YFSETQ come from the germline V gene. Trimming at V came to 6 bases and at J to 6 bases, leaving 13 bases not matched to a gene. The CDR3 contains 15 residues. The CDR3 sequence is CASTTAGQGSSEQYF. The CDR3 nucleotides are TGCGCCAGCACGACCGCGGGACAGGGAAGTTCCGAGCAGTACTTC.

This clone has more than one count but fewer than ten. A read error is possible here, since a much larger clone lies one base away. The V gene is TRBV7-2, the J gene TRBJ1-1; TRBD1 matches 7 bases. Germline V lookup: CDR1 SGHTA, CDR2 FQGNSA. J was trimmed by 1 base and V by 3 bases; bases with no gene match: 5. The CDR3 is 15 residues long. As DNA, the CDR3 is TGTGCCAGCAGCTTCGGGGACAGAAAGAACACTGAAGCTTTCTTT. This gives the protein CASSFGDRKNTEAFF.

The chain links TRBV5-4 to TRBJ1-2; possibly TRBD1 for D (5 bases). CDR3 length: 15 amino acids. V gave up 2 bases and J gave up 6 bases, with 17 bases separating them. Germline CDR1 SGHNT, CDR2 YYREEE (reference sequence). The CDR3 loop is CASSLISLAGDGYTF. CDR3 nucleotide sequence: TGTGCCAGCAGCTTAATTTCGCTAGCGGGGGATGGCTACACCTTC.

The J gene is TRBJ1-1, the V gene TRBV18, with D perhaps matching TRBD1 (5 bases). This CDR3 has 13 amino acids. The V end lost 4 bases, the J end lost 6 bases, and 12 bases lay between the germline ends. Looked up from germline, CDR1 is KGHSH and CDR2 is LQKENI. CDR3 amino acids: CASSLGTSAEAFF. DNA for the CDR3: TGTGCCAGCTCACTGGGGACTTCGGCTGAAGCTTTCTTT.

This clone is medium-sized (0.01 to 0.1%) in the sample. The rearrangement joins TRBV14 to TRBJ1-6; D is uncertain. Germline loops: CDR1 SGHDN, CDR2 FVKESK. The V and J ends lost 4 bases and 8 bases respectively, with 15 bases between them. The CDR3 has 15 residues. The CDR3 DNA follows: TGTGCCAGCAGCCTTAGGGTGGCGAGCGATTCACCCCTCCACTTT. It yields the protein CASSLRVASDSPLHF.